This is a list of T cell receptor beta chains from one sample in a study of shared clonotypes between healthy human individuals. Produced via immunoSEQ multiplex PCR; TCRdb's table is partial and in-frame only. Here the sample spans 110,000 or so clones, around two thirds being singletons. Input material: memory CD8+ T cells sorted from blood. The receptors stem from a young woman in good health. Each CDR3 is given without its conserved first and last residue. The D gene is left open where the match is weak. Only some rows state a clone size, as once, few, many or a class for expanded clones.

D gene	clone size	J gene	CDR3 length	V gene	CDR3 protein
TRBD2	-	TRBJ2-1	12	TRBV27	ASSFLTSANEQF
-	-	TRBJ2-1	13	TRBV5-1	ASSLVLSSYNEQF
TRBD2	once	TRBJ2-3	14	TRBV2	ASRGVRGRLPDTQY
TRBD2	few	TRBJ2-1	14	TRBV13	ASSLEGLAGYNEQF
-	many	TRBJ2-7	10	TRBV6-1	ASSDSVDEQY
-	-	TRBJ1-1	12	TRBV7-6	ASSSRDKNTEAF
-	-	TRBJ1-4	13	TRBV11-2	ASSLYRGIDEKLF
-	-	TRBJ1-4	13	TRBV4-1	ASSQDSTFNEKLF
-	-	TRBJ1-5	14	TRBV25-1	ASSESSGAENQPQH
TRBD1	-	TRBJ2-1	12	TRBV19	ASSIAAGGSEQF
-	-	TRBJ2-1	9	TRBV5-4	ASSLASEQF
-	-	TRBJ2-5	10	TRBV6-1	ASRLEGETQY